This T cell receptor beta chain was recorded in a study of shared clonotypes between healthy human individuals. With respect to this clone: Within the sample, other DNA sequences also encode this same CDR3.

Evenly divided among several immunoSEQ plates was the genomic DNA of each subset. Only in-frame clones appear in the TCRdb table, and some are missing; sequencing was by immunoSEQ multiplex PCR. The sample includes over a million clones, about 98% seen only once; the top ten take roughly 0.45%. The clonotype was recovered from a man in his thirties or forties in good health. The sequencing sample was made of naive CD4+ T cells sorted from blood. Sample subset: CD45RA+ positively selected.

CDR3 bases: TGCAGCGTTGATCAGGGCACAGATACGCAGTATTTT. It specifies CSVDQGTDTQYF. J is TRBJ2-3 and V is TRBV29-1; D is unclear. Trimming stripped 3 bases from V and 1 base from J, with 5 bases between. The CDR3 has 12 residues. The germline gives CDR1 SQVTM, CDR2 ANQGSEA.